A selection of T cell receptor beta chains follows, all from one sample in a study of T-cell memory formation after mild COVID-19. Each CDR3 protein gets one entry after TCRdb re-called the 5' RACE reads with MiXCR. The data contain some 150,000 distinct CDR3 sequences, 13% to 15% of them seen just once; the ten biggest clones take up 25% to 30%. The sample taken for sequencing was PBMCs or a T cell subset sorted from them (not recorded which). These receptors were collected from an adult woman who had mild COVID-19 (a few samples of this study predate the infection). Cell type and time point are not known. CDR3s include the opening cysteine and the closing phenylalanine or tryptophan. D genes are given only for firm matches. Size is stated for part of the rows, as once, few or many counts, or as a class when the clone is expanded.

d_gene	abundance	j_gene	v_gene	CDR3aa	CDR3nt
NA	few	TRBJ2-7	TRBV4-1	CASSQVGGPEQYF	TGCGCCAGCAGCCAAGTAGGGGGGCCCGAGCAGTACTTC
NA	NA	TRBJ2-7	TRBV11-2	CASSLDHGGLYEQYF	TGTGCCAGCAGCTTAGATCATGGGGGTCTCTACGAGCAGTACTTC
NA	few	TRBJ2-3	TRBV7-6	CASSLHQGAKTDTQYF	TGTGCCAGCAGCTTACACCAGGGAGCGAAGACAGATACGCAGTATTTT
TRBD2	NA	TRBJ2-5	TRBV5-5	CASSSGAGAQETQYF	TGTGCCAGCAGCTCCGGAGCGGGGGCCCAAGAGACCCAGTACTTC
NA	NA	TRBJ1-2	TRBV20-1	CRVPGYTF	TGCAGGGTCCCTGGCTACACCTTC
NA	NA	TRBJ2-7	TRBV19	CASRGLNYEQYF	TGTGCCAGTAGAGGACTCAACTACGAGCAGTACTTC
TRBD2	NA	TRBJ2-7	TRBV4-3	CASSQDYFITSGNLGEQYF	TGCGCCAGCAGCCAAGATTATTTTATCACTAGCGGGAACCTCGGCGAGCAGTACTTC
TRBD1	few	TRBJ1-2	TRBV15	CATSSVDRGGIFDYGYTF	TGTGCCACCAGCAGTGTCGACAGGGGAGGTATTTTTGACTATGGCTACACCTTC
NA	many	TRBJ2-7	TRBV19	CASSITPASYEQYF	TGTGCCAGTAGTATCACCCCGGCTTCCTACGAGCAGTACTTC
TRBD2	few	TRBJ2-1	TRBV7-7	CASSLGAGGALYNEQFF	TGTGCTAGCAGCCTGGGAGCGGGAGGGGCCCTCTACAATGAGCAGTTCTTC
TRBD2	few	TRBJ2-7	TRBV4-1	CASSHPVAGGQNEQYF	TGCGCCAGCAGCCACCCCGTAGCGGGGGGGCAGAACGAGCAGTACTTC
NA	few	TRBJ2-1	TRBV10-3	CAISPLSDGNEQFF	TGTGCCATCAGTCCGCTAAGTGATGGCAATGAGCAGTTCTTC
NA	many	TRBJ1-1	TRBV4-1	CASSQEDLRTEAFF	TGCGCCAGCAGCCAAGAGGATCTGCGGACTGAAGCTTTCTTT
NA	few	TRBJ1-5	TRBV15	CATGPSRGWQPQHF	TGTGCCACCGGTCCATCGAGGGGATGGCAGCCCCAGCATTTT
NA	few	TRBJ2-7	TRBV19	CASSTSLGREQYF	TGTGCCAGTAGTACCAGCTTAGGACGCGAGCAGTACTTC
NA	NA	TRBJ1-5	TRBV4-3	CASSQDLTGNQPQHF	TGCGCCAGCAGCCAAGATCTAACAGGCAATCAGCCCCAGCATTTT
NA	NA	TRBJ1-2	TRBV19	CASRSAVVIGYTF	TGTGCCAGTAGATCGGCGGTCGTCATTGGCTACACCTTC
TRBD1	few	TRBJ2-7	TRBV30	CALAGGVTYEQYF	TGTGCCTTGGCAGGGGGAGTTACCTACGAGCAGTACTTC
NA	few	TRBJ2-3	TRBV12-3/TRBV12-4	CASSWGDRPDTQYF	TGTGCCAGCAGCTGGGGTGACAGACCAGATACGCAGTATTTT
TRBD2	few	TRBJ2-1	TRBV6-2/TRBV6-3	CASIPDVGLAVSSYNEQFF	TGTGCCAGCATCCCAGATGTGGGACTAGCGGTTTCCTCCTACAATGAGCAGTTCTTC
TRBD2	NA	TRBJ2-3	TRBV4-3	CASSQGAGIAGSTDTQYF	TGCGCCAGCAGCCAAGGGGCCGGGATAGCGGGATCCACAGATACGCAGTATTTT
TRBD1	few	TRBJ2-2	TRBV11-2	CASSSTGGAGTGELFF	TGTGCCAGCAGCTCCACAGGGGGCGCAGGCACCGGGGAGCTGTTTTTT
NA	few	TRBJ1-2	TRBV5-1	CASSLEAAIRGYTF	TGCGCCAGCAGCTTGGAGGCCGCGATACGGGGCTACACCTTC
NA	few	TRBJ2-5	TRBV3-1	CASSARVGGSSETQYF	TGTGCCAGCAGCGCCCGGGTGGGCGGATCATCGGAGACCCAGTACTTC
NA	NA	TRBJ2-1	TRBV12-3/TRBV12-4	CASSPSPVNEQFF	TGTGCCAGCAGTCCTAGCCCCGTTAATGAGCAGTTCTTC